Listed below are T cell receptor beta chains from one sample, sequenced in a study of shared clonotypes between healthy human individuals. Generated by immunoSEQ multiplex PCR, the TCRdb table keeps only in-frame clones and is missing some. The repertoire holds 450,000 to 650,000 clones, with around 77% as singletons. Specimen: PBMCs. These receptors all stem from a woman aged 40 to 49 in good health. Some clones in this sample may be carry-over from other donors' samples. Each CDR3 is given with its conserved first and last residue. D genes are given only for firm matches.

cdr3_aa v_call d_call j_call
CASSSPSVGADEQYF TRBV7-9 NA TRBJ2-7
CASRITSGLSEQYF TRBV6-5 TRBD2 TRBJ2-7
CASSAGRVGSPLHF TRBV6-5 NA TRBJ1-6
CASSGDRASSYEQYF TRBV2 TRBD1 TRBJ2-7
CASSKDRGATNEKLFF TRBV7-2 TRBD1 TRBJ1-4
CASSGVASENIQYF TRBV6-1 NA TRBJ2-4
CACGSLLGTGELFF TRBV30 NA TRBJ2-2
CAIGRGLNQPQHF TRBV10-3 TRBD1 TRBJ1-5
CASSSYQTGRSGGTGELFF TRBV19 TRBD1 TRBJ2-2
CSGTSGRTDTQYF TRBV30 TRBD2 TRBJ2-3
CATSRDQILHF TRBV15 NA TRBJ2-4
CASSPALGSAEGETRYF TRBV4-3 NA TRBJ2-5
CASRSLAGVYEQFF TRBV19 TRBD2 TRBJ2-1
CASSSRGDTSYEQYF TRBV5-5 NA TRBJ2-7
CASSLGTGLYEQYF TRBV11-1 NA TRBJ2-7
CSVIQGAGGEQYF TRBV29-1 NA TRBJ2-7
CASSLDKNTEAFF TRBV5-4 NA TRBJ1-1
CASGGPQGGYGYTF TRBV10-2 NA TRBJ1-2
CASSQGQNVGVAEKLFF TRBV4-2 NA TRBJ1-4
CAITNPGQGYVEAFF TRBV10-3 TRBD1 TRBJ1-1
CASSLSLSSYNEQFF TRBV7-3 NA TRBJ2-1
CASSSGGRGDTQYF TRBV5-1 TRBD2 TRBJ2-3
CSVAPGQKVEAFF TRBV29-1 NA TRBJ1-1
CAWTLQATDTQYF TRBV30 NA TRBJ2-3
CASSTGTGGEKLFF TRBV6-6 TRBD1 TRBJ1-4
CASSLDANQPQHF TRBV5-5 NA TRBJ1-5
CASSYDPSSYEQYF TRBV6-5 NA TRBJ2-7
CASSQPGTAKNIQYF TRBV28 NA TRBJ2-4
CASSRFSVFPATETNEKLFF TRBV19 NA TRBJ1-4
CASRGLAGVVGELFF TRBV2 TRBD2 TRBJ2-2
CASSGVGNTDTQYF TRBV5-1 NA TRBJ2-3
CASSLGQGVDEQYF TRBV7-9 TRBD1 TRBJ2-7
CASSPAGFEQYF TRBV7-3 NA TRBJ2-7
CASSLDLAGGAYEQYF TRBV11-2 TRBD2 TRBJ2-7
CASSLSAKNIQYF TRBV27 NA TRBJ2-4
CAISASGPGHEQYF TRBV10-3 TRBD2 TRBJ2-7
CSVGQGGDIQYF TRBV29-1 NA TRBJ2-4